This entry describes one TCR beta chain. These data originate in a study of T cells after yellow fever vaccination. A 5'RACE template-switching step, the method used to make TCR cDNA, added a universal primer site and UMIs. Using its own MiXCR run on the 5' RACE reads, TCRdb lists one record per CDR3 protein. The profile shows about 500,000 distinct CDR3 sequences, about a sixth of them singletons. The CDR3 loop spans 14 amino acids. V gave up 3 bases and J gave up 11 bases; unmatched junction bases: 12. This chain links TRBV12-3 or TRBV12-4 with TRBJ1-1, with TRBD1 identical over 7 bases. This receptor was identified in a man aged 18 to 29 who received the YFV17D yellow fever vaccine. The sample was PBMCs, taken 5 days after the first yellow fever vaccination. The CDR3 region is CASSFPGQYPKAFF. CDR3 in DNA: TGTGCCAGCAGTTTCCCGGGACAGTACCCTAAGGCTTTCTTT.